The subject of this entry is one TCR beta chain. The data originate from a study of control samples from healthy donors and cancer patients. Germline V CDR1 and CDR2: SGHAT, FQNNGV. The CDR3 has 14 amino acids. V was shortened by 0 bases and J by 8 bases, with 13 bases between the two germline ends. Libraries were prepared by immunoSEQ multiplex PCR; TCRdb keeps only in-frame clonotypes and omits some of them. Of 95,000 to 130,000 clones listed, over 90% are singletons. Specimen: blood. V gene TRBV11-2 combines with J gene TRBJ2-5; the D call may be TRBD1 or TRBD2 (5 bases each). The TCR was taken from a man aged 25-40 years in good health. This CDR3 is CASSLDRGPRTQYF. As DNA, the CDR3 is TGTGCCAGCAGCTTAGATCGGGGCCCCAGAACCCAGTACTTC. Full variable domain (missing parts from reference TRBV11-2 and TRBJ2-5): EAGVAQSPRYKIIEKRQSVAFWCNPISGHATLYWYQQILGQGPKLLIQFQNNGVVDDSQLPKDRFSAERLKGVDSTLKIQPAKLEDSAVYLCASSLDRGPRTQYFGPGTRLLVL.